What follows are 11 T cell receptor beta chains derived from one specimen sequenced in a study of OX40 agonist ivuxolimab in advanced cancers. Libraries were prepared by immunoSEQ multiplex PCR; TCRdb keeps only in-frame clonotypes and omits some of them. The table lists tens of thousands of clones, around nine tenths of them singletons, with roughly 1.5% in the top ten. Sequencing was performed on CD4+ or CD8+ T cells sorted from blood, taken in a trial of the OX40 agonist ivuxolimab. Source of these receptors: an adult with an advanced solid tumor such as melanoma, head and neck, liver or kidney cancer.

CDR3 coding DNA: TGTGCCAGCAGCGTGACTAGTTCGGGGGTCGAGCAGTACTTC. As protein: CASSVTSSGVEQYF. The chain joins TRBV2 to TRBJ2-7; perhaps TRBD2 as D (6 bases). Germline assignment: CDR1 SNHLY and CDR2 FYNNEI. Trimming took 6 bases from V and 6 from J, leaving 18 bases between them. This CDR3 is built from 14 residues. The full variable domain, completed using reference TRBV2 and TRBJ2-7, is EPEVTQTPSHQVTQMGQEVILRCVPISNHLYFYWYRQILGQKVEFLVSFYNNEISEKSEIFDDQFSVERPDGSNFTLKIRSTKLEDSAMYFCASSVTSSGVEQYFGPGTRLTVT.

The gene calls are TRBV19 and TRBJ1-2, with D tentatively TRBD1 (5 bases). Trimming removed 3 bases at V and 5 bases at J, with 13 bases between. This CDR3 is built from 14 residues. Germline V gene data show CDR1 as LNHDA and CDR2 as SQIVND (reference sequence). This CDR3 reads CASSIGQGGYGYTF. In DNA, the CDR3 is TGTGCCAGTAGTATTGGGCAGGGAGGGTATGGCTACACCTTC.

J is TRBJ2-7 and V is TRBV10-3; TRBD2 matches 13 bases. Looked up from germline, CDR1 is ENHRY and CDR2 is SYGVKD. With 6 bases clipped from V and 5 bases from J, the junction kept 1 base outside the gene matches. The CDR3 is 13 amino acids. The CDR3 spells CAISGLAGDEQYF. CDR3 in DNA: TGTGCCATCAGCGGACTAGCGGGAGACGAGCAGTACTTC.

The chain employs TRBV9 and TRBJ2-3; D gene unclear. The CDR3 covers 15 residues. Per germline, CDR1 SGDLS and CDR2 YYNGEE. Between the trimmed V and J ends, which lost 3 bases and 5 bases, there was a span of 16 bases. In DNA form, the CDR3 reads TGTGCCAGCAGCGCTAACGTGGGGTCTGAAGATACGCAGTATTTT. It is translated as CASSANVGSEDTQYF.

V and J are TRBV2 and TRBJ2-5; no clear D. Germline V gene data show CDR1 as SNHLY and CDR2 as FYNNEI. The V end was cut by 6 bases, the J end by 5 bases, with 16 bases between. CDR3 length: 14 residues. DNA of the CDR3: TGTGCCAGCAGATGGGCCCCGGTGGGGGAGACCCAGTACTTC. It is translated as CASRWAPVGETQYF. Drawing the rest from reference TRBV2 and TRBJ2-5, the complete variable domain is EPEVTQTPSHQVTQMGQEVILRCVPISNHLYFYWYRQILGQKVEFLVSFYNNEISEKSEIFDDQFSVERPDGSNFTLKIRSTKLEDSAMYFCASRWAPVGETQYFGPGTRLLVL.

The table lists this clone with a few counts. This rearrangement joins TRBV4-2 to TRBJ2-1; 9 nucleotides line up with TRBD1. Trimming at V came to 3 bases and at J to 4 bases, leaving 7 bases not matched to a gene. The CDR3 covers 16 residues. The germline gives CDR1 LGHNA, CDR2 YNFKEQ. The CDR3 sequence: CASSHASGTGYNEQFF. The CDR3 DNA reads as TGTGCCAGCAGCCACGCTTCCGGGACAGGGTACAATGAGCAGTTCTTC.

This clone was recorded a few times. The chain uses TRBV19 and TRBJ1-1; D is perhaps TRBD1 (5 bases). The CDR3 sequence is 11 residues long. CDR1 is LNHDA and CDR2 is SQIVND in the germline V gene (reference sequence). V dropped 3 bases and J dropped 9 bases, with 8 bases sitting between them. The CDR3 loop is CASSMGEQAFF. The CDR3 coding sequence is TGTGCCAGTAGTATGGGGGAGCAAGCTTTCTTT.

The CDR3 DNA follows: TGTGCCAGCTCCCAGGGTCCTGAGGGCGAGCAGTACTTC. Its translation is CASSQGPEGEQYF. The J gene is TRBJ2-7, the V gene TRBV18; the D call may be TRBD1 or TRBD2 (5 bases each). The CDR3 length is 13 residues. Germline V gives CDR1 KGHSH, CDR2 LQKENI. Trimming removed 6 bases at V and 6 bases at J, with 15 bases between.

The CDR3 region has the DNA TGTGCCAGCAGCTGGGGTGCGACTAGCGGAGACAATGAGCAGTTCTTC. Translating it yields CASSWGATSGDNEQFF. The J gene is TRBJ2-1, the V gene TRBV5-4; 9 bases map to TRBD2. The germline V gene has CDR1 SGHNT and CDR2 YYREEE (reference sequence). Germline trimming cut 3 bases from V and 5 bases from J; bases unmatched to any gene: 9. This CDR3 is 16 amino acids long.

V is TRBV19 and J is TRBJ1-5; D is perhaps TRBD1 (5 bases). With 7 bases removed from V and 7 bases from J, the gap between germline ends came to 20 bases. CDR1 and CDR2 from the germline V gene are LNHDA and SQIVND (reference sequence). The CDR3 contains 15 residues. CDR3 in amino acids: CASISRGVATQPQHF. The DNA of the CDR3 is TGTGCCAGTATTTCCCGAGGGGTGGCTACACAGCCCCAGCATTTT. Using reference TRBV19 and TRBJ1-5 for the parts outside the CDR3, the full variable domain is DGGITQSPKYLFRKEGQNVTLSCEQNLNHDAMYWYRQDPGQGLRLIYYSQIVNDFQKGDIAEGYSVSREKKESFPLTVTSAQKNPTAFYLCASISRGVATQPQHFGDGTRLSIL.

The CDR3 loop reads CASGLGTGSYNEQFF. The DNA of the CDR3 is TGTGCTAGTGGTTTGGGGACGGGGTCCTACAATGAGCAGTTCTTC. The rearrangement uses TRBV12-5 and TRBJ2-1; tentatively, D is TRBD2 (5 bases). Germline V lookup: CDR1 LGHNT, CDR2 FRNRAP. The CDR3 runs to 15 residues. The V gene lost 1 base and the J gene lost 1 base, with 8 bases spanning the gap.